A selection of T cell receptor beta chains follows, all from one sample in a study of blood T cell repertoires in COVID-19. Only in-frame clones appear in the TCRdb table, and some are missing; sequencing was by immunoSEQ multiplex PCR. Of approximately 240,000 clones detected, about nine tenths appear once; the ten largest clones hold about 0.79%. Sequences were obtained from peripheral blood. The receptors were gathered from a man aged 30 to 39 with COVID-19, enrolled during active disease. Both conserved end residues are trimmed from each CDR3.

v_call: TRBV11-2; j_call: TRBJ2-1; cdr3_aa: ASSLARTSANEQF
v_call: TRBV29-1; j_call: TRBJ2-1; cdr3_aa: SVDWRRNNEQF
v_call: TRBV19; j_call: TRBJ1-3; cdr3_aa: ASKPGHGGNTIY
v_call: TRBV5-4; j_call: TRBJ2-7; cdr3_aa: ASSLGQGNYEQY
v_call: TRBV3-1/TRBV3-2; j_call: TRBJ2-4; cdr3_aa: ASSQLAGKNIQY
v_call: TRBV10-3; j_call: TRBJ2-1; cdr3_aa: AISESPGTDYNEQF
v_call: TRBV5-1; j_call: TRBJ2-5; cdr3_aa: ASSPGTEETQY
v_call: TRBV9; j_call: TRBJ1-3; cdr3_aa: ASSGRTERAGNTIY
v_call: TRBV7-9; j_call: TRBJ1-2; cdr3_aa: ASSLDGRRIRYT
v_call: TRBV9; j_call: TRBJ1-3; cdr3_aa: ASSVGGGPSGNTIY
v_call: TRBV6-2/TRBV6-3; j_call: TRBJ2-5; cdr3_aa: ASSYAGNQETQY
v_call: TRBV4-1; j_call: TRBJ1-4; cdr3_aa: ASSRVPGQILAKLF
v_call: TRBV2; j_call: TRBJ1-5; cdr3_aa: ASREGGGFALYQPQH
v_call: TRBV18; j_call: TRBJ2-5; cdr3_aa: ASSVVWATSGDQETQY
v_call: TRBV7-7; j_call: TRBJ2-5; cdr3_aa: ASSSGGQVETQY
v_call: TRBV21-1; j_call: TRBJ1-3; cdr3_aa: ASSNKGASGNTIY
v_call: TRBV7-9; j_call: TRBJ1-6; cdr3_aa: ASSWDRVGSPLH
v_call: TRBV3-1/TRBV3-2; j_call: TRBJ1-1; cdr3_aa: ASSQVGEAGAF
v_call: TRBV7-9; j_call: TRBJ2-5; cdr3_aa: ASSQSTGGQETQY
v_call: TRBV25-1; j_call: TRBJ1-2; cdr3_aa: ASRKPSPGTGGDYGYT
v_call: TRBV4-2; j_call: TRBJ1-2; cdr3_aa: ASSQGDSYGYT
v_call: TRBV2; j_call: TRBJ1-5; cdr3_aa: ASSVSNNQPQH
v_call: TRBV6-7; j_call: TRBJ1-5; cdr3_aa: ASRIRQGRQPQH
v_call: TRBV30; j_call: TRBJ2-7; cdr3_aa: AWSASAVYEQY
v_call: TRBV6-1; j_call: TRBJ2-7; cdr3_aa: ASSEAQVTSGGAFSYEQY
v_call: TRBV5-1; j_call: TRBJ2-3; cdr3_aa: ASSRGTSGGLTDTQY
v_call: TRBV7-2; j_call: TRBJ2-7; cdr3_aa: ASRLGQGIGEQY
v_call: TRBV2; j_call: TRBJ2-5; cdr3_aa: VLGLGGRETQY
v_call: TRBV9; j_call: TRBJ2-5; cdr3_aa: ASSPGNSGDQETQY
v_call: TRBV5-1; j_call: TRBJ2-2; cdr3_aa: ASSLGTGHTAGELF
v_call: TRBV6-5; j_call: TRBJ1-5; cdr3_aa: ASSRQGPNQPQH
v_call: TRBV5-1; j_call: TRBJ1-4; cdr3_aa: ASSLGGERKKLF
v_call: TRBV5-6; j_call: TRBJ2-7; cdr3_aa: ASSLARYEQY
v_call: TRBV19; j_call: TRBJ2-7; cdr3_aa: ASSTPGQGSSNEQY
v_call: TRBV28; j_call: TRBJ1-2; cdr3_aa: ASSLRGRWIGYT
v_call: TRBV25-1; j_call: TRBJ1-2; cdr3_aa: ASSAGQGIYGYT
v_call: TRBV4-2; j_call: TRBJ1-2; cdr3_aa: ASSQDPRGSNYGYT
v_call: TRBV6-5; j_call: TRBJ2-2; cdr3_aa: ASSYSNQANTGELF
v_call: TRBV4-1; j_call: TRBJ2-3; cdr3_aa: ASSQTADTQY
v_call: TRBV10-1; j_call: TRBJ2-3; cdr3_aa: ASSRGLQSDTQY
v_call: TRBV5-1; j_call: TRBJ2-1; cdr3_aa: ATRAPGTETNEQF
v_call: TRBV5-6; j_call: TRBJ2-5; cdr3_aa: ASSSGFQETQY
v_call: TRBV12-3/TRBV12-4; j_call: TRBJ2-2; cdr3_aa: ASIRGLAGELF
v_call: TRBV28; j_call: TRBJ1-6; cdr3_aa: ASLGSRYSPLH
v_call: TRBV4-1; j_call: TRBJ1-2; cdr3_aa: ASSLIDRVYGYT
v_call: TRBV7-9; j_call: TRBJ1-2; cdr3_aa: ASSLTGDWGYT
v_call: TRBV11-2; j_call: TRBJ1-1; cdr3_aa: ASSLIQGVNTEAF
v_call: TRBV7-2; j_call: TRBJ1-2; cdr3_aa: ASSPGQGWDGYT
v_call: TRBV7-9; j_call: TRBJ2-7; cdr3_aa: ASTFGAGGSYEQY
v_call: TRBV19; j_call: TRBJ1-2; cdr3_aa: ASSIQGPGSYT
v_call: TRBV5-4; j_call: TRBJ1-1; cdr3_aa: ASSTQGQANTEAF
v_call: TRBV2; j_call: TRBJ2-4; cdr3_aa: ASSREGQLSNIQY
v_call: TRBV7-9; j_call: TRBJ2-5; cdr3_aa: ASSLNPAGVQETQY
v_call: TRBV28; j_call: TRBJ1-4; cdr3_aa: ASRARGSNEKLF
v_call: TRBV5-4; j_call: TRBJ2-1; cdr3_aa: ASSLGLAVYNEQF
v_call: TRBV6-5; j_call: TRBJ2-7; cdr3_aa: ASSNSGGAGGEQY
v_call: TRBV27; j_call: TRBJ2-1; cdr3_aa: ASQDRGRNEQF